Below, one T cell receptor (beta chain) is given with its context. What it binds is not known. The data were obtained in a study of shared clonotypes between healthy human individuals. Whole-study findings and limits: Between several donors, naive CD4 clonotypes were shared at a level of roughly 5.5%. Compared with memory subsets, naive subsets generally had larger estimated richness.

Only in-frame clones appear in the TCRdb table, and some are missing; sequencing was by immunoSEQ multiplex PCR. Of about 2 million clones listed, about 95% were seen once; the top ten hold approximately 1.2%. Trimming took off 9 bases at V and 8 bases at J, with 14 bases between the two ends. The CDR3 has 13 residues. From germline, CDR1 is LNHDA and CDR2 SQIVND (reference sequence). The naive CD8 subset, CD45RO-negative cells positively selected for CCR7, excluded terminally differentiated effector memory CD45RA+ cells. The source of this sequence is a man aged 18 to 30 in good health. Sequenced material: naive CD8+ T cells sorted from blood. The chain recombines TRBV19 with TRBJ1-6, with D tentatively TRBD1 (5 bases). CDR3 region: CASQDLGDSPLHF. As DNA, the CDR3 is TGTGCCAGCCAGGATCTGGGGGATTCACCCCTCCACTTT.